This T cell receptor (beta chain) was captured by sequencing in a study of T-cell reconstitution after alpha-beta-depleted transplantation in children (dated by TCRdb to 2015 to 2016). As for the study more broadly: Using TCR repertoire profiling, the study followed T-cell immune reconstitution in a quantitative way in children after TCRalphabeta/CD19-depleted allogeneic hematopoietic cell transplantation.

V is shortened by 5 bases, J by 3 bases, and the region joining them spans 12 bases. Measured from the cysteine to the phenylalanine, the CDR3 is 14 residues long. Left in the record is the CDR3 DNA by itself, 42 bases read in frame from the first base. In the germline V gene (reference sequence), CDR1 corresponds to SGHNT and CDR2 to YYREEE. As to this clonotype: Its target antigen remains unknown. No per-base quality is available; no much larger clone lies one base away.

Library prep was done by PCR. The instrument given in TCRdb is Illumina HiSeq 2500. TCR libraries were prepared with molecular barcoding, using unique molecular identifiers to normalize TCRbeta repertoire quantification. Using fastp trimming at Q25 and MiXCR clonotype assembly, TCRdb reanalyzed the public sequencing data and kept in-frame beta chains. Duplicate CDR3 protein sequences are folded into a single record with the most common DNA and genes. The sample records some 500,000 distinct CDR3 sequences, about a sixth of which are singletons. The top ten hold 3.3% of the sample. The V and J genes are TRBV5-4 and TRBJ1-5; a confident D gene designation cannot be given. This sample comprised PBMCs from the stem cell graft donor, obtained from the stem cell graft. The TCR comes from a human donor who donated a stem cell graft to a child with acute lymphoblastic leukemia. The encoded CDR3 is CASSFEGYNQPQHF. The DNA reads TGTGCCAGCAGTTTCGAGGGTTACAATCAGCCCCAGCATTTT.